A single sample is the source of the 4 T cell receptor beta chains below, sequenced in a study of preoperative IRX-2 immunotherapy in early breast cancer. Treatment in this sample: preoperative locoregional IRX-2 cytokine immunotherapy. Sequencing was performed with immunoSEQ multiplex PCR; in TCRdb, only in-frame clones are kept and a portion is missing. The sample has some 32,000 clones, around 83% seen once. The material sequenced was lymph node tissue, taken from a patient treated with IRX-2 immunotherapy. These receptors came from a human donor with breast cancer.

Here the CDR3 DNA reads TGTGCCAGCAGCGTAAATAAAGACACTGAAGCTTTCTTT. Amino acids: CASSVNKDTEAFF. V gene TRBV2 combines with J gene TRBJ1-1; D uncertain. The V and J ends lost 6 bases and 3 bases respectively, with 11 bases between them. The germline CDR1 and CDR2 sequences are SNHLY and FYNNEI. The length of the CDR3 is 13 residues.

The V call is TRBV10-3, the J call TRBJ2-6, with a weak D call TRBD1 (6 bases). In germline, CDR1 is ENHRY, CDR2 SYGVKD. This CDR3 contains 16 residues. V lost 0 bases to trimming and J lost 1 base, with 7 bases between them. The CDR3 DNA follows: TGTGCCATCAGTGAGTCGAGGGGGTCTGGGGCCAACGTCCTGACTTTC. This codes for CAISESRGSGANVLTF.

The chain employs TRBV18 and TRBJ1-1, with 7 positions matching TRBD1. The CDR3 is made up of 16 amino acids. The J segment lost 1 base and the V segment lost 3 bases, leaving 8 bases of the junction unmatched. Germline CDR1 KGHSH, CDR2 LQKENI. This CDR3 is CASSPTRQGGNTEAFF. Written as DNA, the CDR3 is TGTGCCAGCTCACCGACTCGACAGGGAGGGAACACTGAAGCTTTCTTT. Combining the CDR3 with reference TRBV18 and TRBJ1-1 gives the whole variable domain NAGVMQNPRHLVRRRGQEARLRCSPMKGHSHVYWYRQLPEEGLKFMVYLQKENIIDESGMPKERFSAEFPKEGPSILRIQQVVRGDSAAYFCASSPTRQGGNTEAFFGQGTRLTVV.

V and J are TRBV19 and TRBJ2-2; 7 bases match TRBD2. The CDR3 length is 15 residues. The germline gives CDR1 LNHDA, CDR2 SQIVND (reference sequence). V dropped 7 bases and J dropped 7; count of bases not matched to a gene: 12. CDR3 coding DNA: TGTGCCAGTATGGGTGGCGGGAGTGTGGTCGGGGAGCTGTTTTTT. The encoded protein is CASMGGGSVVGELFF.